This T cell receptor (beta chain) was documented in a study of type 1 and type 2 diabetes patients (dated by TCRdb to 2016 to 2017). The study in broad terms: The cohort comprised eight to ten type 1 diabetes patients, a few type 2 diabetes patients and roughly 6 nondiabetic controls recruited in China. Across the study, CD4+ and CD8+ T cells were positively selected from PBMCs using CD4 or CD8 MicroBeads on MACS columns. A total of around 20,000,000 paired-end reads were generated across the whole study. The study used high-throughput sequencing to profile TCRbeta repertoires and compare individuals with type 1 diabetes, type 2 diabetes and no diabetes. Type 2 diabetes patients were included as a disease comparison group for the type 1 diabetes patients. When roughly 20-cycle amplification was compared with 25-cycle amplification, V gene usage looked similar, suggesting that primer efficiencies were similar and PCR bias was random. TCRbeta libraries were sequenced paired-end on Illumina HiSeq 2000 or MiSeq instruments.

Instrument on record: Illumina MiSeq. For TCRbeta CDR3 amplification, the template was genomic DNA taken from the sorted T cell subsets. Multiplex PCR with 30 forward and 13 reverse primers amplified the TCRbeta CDR3 region. AMPure XP beads were used to purify the PCR products, after which a second roughly 25-cycle PCR added indices and adaptors. Libraries were gel-purified using the QIAquick Gel Extraction Kit before sequencing. In the original analysis: Paired-end reads were merged using FLASH and were aligned with IgBLAST to IMGT V, D and J germline references. Reads with below 70% alignment identity to germline references were discarded, leaving about 12 million reads study-wide. Following IMGT definitions, CDR3 boundaries, reading frame and productivity were assigned. Clones at or above 1% of reads were defined as highly-expanded clones, and diversity was measured by normalized Shannon entropy. Unpaired two-tailed t-tests were used to test group differences in Shannon entropy. Starting from the raw public reads, TCRdb applied fastp trimming at Q25, assembled clones with MiXCR and retained in-frame beta chains. One record per CDR3 amino acid sequence lists the most common genes and DNA. TCRdb's processing, not the authors' own work, is the source of the V and J calls. For this sample there are around 300,000 distinct CDR3 sequences; over 45% appear just once. The biggest ten clones account for 12% to 15% of the sample.

CDR1 SGHAT and CDR2 FQDESV are derived from the germline V gene (reference sequence). The CDR3 numbers 15 residues from cysteine through phenylalanine. CDR3 DNA is the only sequence kept; it has 45 bases, read in frame from the first base. Ends trimmed: V by 2 bases, J by 7 bases; bases unmatched to a gene: 7. All diabetic patients met standard classification criteria for type 1 or type 2 diabetes, with glucose and C-peptide assessed by WHO-recommended methods. Donors with other autoimmune diseases or infections within the previous four weeks were excluded from participation. Ten milliliters of peripheral blood were collected from each participant. PBMCs were isolated with LymphoPrep density separation. The paper as a whole reports these results and caveats: Only a few highly-expanded CD4+ clones (median one) were found in type 2 diabetes patients, and these clones made up a median approximately 4.2% of reads. Type 2 diabetes and control samples had highly correlated V and J gene usage patterns, with an average between-sample correlation of around 0.97. Study groups were not matched for age and gender, which possibly biased interpretation. High diversity was shown by type 2 diabetes repertoires, and the diversity was significantly greater than that of type 1 diabetes repertoires in both CD4+ and CD8+ T cells. Only a limited number of T2D and control samples were sequenced, so some T1D-only HECs might also appear in more T2D or control samples.

This clonotype was observed a handful of times. Its target antigen remains unknown. Per-base quality was not reported, and no clone a single base away is much larger than it. The chain employs TRBV11-1 and TRBJ1-2, and 10 bases in between align with TRBD1. The origin of this receptor is a man aged 18 to 35 with type 2 diabetes. Input material: peripheral blood mononuclear cells (PBMCs). The sequenced DNA: TGTGCCAGCAGCTTAATCTGGGACAGGGGCGGTGGCTACACCTTC. It codes for CASSLIWDRGGGYTF. Beyond the CDR3, the reference TRBV11-1 and TRBJ1-2 genes provide the residues; the full variable domain reads: EAEVAQSPRYKITEKSQAVAFWCDPISGHATLYWYRQILGQGPELLVQFQDESVVDDSQLPKDRFSAERLKGVDSTLKIQPAELGDSAMYLCASSLIWDRGGGYTFGSGTRLTVV.